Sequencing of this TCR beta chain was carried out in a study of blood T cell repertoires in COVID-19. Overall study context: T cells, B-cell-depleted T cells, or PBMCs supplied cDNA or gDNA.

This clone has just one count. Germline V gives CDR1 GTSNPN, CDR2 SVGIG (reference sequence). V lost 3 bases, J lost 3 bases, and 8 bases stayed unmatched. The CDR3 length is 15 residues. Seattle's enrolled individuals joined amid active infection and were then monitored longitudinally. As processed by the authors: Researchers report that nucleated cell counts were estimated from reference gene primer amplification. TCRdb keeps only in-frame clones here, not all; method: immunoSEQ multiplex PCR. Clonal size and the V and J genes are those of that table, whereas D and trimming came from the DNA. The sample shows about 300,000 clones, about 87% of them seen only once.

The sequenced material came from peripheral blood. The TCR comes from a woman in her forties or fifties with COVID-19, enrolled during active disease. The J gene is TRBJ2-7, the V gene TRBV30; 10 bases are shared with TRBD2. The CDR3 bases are TGTGCCTGGAGCCCAGCGGGAGGGGGGGGCTACGAGCAGTACTTC. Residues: CAWSPAGGGGYEQYF.